The clone carrying this TCR beta chain was seen more than once but under ten times. What it recognizes is unknown. Germline V lookup: CDR1 ENHRY, CDR2 SYGVKD. This CDR3 is built from 15 residues. The ends lost 6 bases at V and 3 bases at J; junction bases unmatched: 7. The data originate from a study of blood T cells in healthy people across ages. Whole-study findings and limits: The study found more naive CD4+ cells and higher diversity in long-lived than aged donors. Diversity estimates drawn from one million T cells were deemed underestimates.

Through a sample-barcoded 5' primer and a J-beta primer mix, a second PCR was run for about 6 to 12 cycles. One entry per CDR3 protein results from TCRdb running MiXCR on the 5' RACE reads. The top ten clones hold roughly 7.9% of a sample with about 1,500,000 distinct CDR3 sequences, roughly 45% of them seen once. The gene calls are TRBV10-3 and TRBJ2-1; 8 bases fit TRBD2. Material: blood. This receptor was taken from a woman between 18 and 30 years old in good health. CDR3 nucleotide sequence: TGTGCCATCAGGCCAGCGGGAGTGTACTACAATGAGCAGTTCTTC. It codes for CAIRPAGVYYNEQFF.